These 4 T cell receptor beta chains originate from one sample sequenced in a study of tumor-infiltrating lymphocytes in primary liver carcinoma. Reverse transcription of 450 to 500 ng total RNA with a constant-region primer produced TCR beta cDNA. Three nested multiplex PCR rounds, a slightly modified ARM-PCR method, built the TCR beta libraries. A C-beta reverse primer and TRBV1-TRBV30 forward primers served in each of the first two PCR rounds, at ten to eleven cycles apiece. Via MiXCR, TCRdb re-called the multiplex PCR reads, giving one row per CDR3 protein. The sample has approximately 330,000 distinct CDR3 sequences, approximately 64% seen once. Unsorted whole blood supplied the blood RNA, and germline DNA was isolated too. The specimen sequenced was peripheral blood. Receptors were obtained from a man aged 40-50 years with primary liver carcinoma and hepatitis B virus infection.

A word on this clonotype: As the CDR3 is not closed by the conserved phenylalanine or tryptophan, this likely results from a read error. This chain uses TRBV11-2 with TRBJ2-6; D possibly corresponds to TRBD1 (6 bases). The V gene's germline CDR1 is SGHAT and CDR2 FQNNGV. The length of the CDR3 is 14 residues. The CDR3: CAGSTGPGANVLTY. Written as DNA, the CDR3 is TGTGCCGGCAGCACAGGGCCTGGGGCCAACGTCCTGACTTAC.

The chain joins TRBV2 to TRBJ2-2; 9 bases line up with TRBD2. The V and J ends lost 5 bases and 4 bases, in that order; junction bases with no gene match: 8. The CDR3 is 16 residues long. Germline V gene sequence: CDR1 SNHLY, CDR2 FYNNEI. The CDR3 is CASSSGLAYLTGELFF. The CDR3 DNA reads as TGTGCCAGCAGTTCGGGACTAGCTTATCTCACCGGGGAGCTGTTTTTT.

A word on this clonotype: Because the CDR3 is missing its conserved closing phenylalanine or tryptophan, this is likely a read error. This chain joins TRBV29-1 and TRBJ2-1, with D perhaps assigned TRBD1 or TRBD2 (5 bases each). Germline V gene lookup returns CDR1 SQVTM and CDR2 ANQGSEA. The V end lost 7 bases, the J end lost 2 bases, and 9 bases lay between the germline ends. CDR3 length equals 12 residues. DNA for the CDR3: TGCAGCGCCGGGACGGCCTACAATGAGCAGTTCATC. The encoded protein is CSAGTAYNEQFI.

The chain recombines TRBV5-4 with TRBJ2-1, with D tentatively TRBD2 (6 bases). The CDR3 has 16 amino acids. Germline CDR1 and CDR2: SGHNT and YYREEE (reference sequence). Trimming removed 0 bases from V and 0 bases from J, with 10 bases in between. In DNA form, the CDR3 reads TGTGCCAGCAGCTTGGAAGCGGGCCGCTCCTACAATGAGCAGTTCTTC. Translated, it gives CASSLEAGRSYNEQFF.